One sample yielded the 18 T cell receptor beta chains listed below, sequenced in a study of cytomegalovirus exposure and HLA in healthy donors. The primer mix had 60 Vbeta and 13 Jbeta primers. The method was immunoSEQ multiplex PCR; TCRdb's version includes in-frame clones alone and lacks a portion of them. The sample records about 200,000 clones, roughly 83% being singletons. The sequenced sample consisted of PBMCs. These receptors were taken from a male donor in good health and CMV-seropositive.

The CDR3 region is CASMGAGARGGELFF. CDR3 DNA: TGTGCCAGCATGGGGGCGGGAGCGCGAGGCGGGGAGCTGTTTTTT. The chain couples TRBV2 to TRBJ2-2; D is possibly TRBD2 (7 bases). The CDR3 sequence is 15 residues long. Germline V gene data show CDR1 as SNHLY and CDR2 as FYNNEI. V was trimmed by 7 bases and J by 7 bases, leaving 19 bases between them.

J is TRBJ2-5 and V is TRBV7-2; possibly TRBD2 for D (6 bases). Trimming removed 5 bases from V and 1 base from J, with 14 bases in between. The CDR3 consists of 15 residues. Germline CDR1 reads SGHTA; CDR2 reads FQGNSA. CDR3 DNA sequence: TGTGCCAGCAGCCCCGGGGAGCGGGCCCAAGAGACCCAGTACTTC. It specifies CASSPGERAQETQYF. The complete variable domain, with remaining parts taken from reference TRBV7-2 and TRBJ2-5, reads GAGVSQSPSNKVTEKGKDVELRCDPISGHTALYWYRQSLGQGLEFLIYFQGNSAPDKSGLPSDRFSAERTGGSVSTLTIQRTQQEDSAVYLCASSPGERAQETQYFGPGTRLLVL.

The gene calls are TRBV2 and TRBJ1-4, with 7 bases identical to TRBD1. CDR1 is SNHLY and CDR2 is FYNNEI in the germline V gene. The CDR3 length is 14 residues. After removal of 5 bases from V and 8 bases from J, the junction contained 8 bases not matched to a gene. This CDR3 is CASSTGDQLEKLFF. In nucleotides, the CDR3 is TGTGCCAGCAGTACAGGGGACCAGCTCGAAAAACTGTTTTTT. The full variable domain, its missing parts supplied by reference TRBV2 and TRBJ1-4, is EPEVTQTPSHQVTQMGQEVILRCVPISNHLYFYWYRQILGQKVEFLVSFYNNEISEKSEIFDDQFSVERPDGSNFTLKIRSTKLEDSAMYFCASSTGDQLEKLFFGSGTQLSVL.

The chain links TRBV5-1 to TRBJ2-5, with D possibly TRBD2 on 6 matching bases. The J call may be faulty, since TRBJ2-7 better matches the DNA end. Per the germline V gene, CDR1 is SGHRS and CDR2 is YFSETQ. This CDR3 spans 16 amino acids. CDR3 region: CASSFTTGSTYYEQYF. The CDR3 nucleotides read TGCGCCAGCAGCTTCACCACCGGGAGTACCTACTACGAGCAGTACTTC.

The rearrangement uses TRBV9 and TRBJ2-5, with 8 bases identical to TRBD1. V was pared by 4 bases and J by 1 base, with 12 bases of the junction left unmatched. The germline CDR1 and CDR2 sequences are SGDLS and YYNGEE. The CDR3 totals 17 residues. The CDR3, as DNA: TGTGCCAGCAGCCCTCGTCAGGGGGCTGTTCGCCAAGAGACCCAGTACTTC. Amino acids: CASSPRQGAVRQETQYF.

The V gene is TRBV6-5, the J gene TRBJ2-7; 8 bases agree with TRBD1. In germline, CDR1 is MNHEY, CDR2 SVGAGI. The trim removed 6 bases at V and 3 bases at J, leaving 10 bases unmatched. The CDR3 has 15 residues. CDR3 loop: CASRTRTGLNYEQYF. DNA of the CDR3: TGTGCCAGCAGGACCCGGACAGGGCTAAACTACGAGCAGTACTTC.

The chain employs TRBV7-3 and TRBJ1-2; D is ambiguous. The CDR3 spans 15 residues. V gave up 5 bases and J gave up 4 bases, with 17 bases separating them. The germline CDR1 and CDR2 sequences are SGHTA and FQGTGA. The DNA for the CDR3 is TGTGCCAGCAGCCAATCCGGGTCCCTCCCCTATGGCTACACCTTC. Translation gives CASSQSGSLPYGYTF.

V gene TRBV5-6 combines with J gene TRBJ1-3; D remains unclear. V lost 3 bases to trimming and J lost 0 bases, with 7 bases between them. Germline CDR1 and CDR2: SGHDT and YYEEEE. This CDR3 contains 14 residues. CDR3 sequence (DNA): TGTGCCAGCAGCTCCGACATCTCTGGAAACACCATATATTTT. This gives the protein CASSSDISGNTIYF.

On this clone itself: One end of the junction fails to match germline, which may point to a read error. The CDR3 sequence: CASSLAVGEANYGYTF. CDR3 nucleotides: TGTGCCAGCAGCTTAGCCGTGGGGGAGGCTAACTACGGCTACACCTTC. J is TRBJ1-2 and V is TRBV7-2; TRBD1 is a possible D gene (5 bases). Germline CDR1 reads SGHTA; CDR2 reads FQGNSA. The CDR3 length is 16 residues.

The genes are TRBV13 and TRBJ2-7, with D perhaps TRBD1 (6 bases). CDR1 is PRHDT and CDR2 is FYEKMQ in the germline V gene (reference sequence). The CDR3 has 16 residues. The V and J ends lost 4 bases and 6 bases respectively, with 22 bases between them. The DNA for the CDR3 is TGTGCCAGCAGCTCATTAACAGGGTCGGTCCTCGGCGAGCAGTACTTC. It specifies CASSSLTGSVLGEQYF.

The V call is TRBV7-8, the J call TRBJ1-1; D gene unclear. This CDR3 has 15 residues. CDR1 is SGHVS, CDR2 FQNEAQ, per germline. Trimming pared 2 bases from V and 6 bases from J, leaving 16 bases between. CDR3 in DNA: TGTGCCAGCAGCTTACTTCTTCAGAACCTTCCTGAAGCTTTCTTT. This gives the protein CASSLLLQNLPEAFF.

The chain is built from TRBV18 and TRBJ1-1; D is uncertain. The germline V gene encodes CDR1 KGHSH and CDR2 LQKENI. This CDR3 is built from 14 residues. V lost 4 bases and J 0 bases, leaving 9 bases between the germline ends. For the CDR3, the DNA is TGTGCCAGCTCACTATCAACAGTGAACACTGAAGCTTTCTTT. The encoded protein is CASSLSTVNTEAFF.

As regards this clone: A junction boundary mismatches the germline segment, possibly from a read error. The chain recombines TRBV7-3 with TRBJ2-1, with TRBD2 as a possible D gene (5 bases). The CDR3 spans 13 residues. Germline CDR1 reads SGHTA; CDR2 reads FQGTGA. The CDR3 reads CAGSYGVYNEQFF. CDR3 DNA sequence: TGTGCCGGCAGCTACGGGGTTTACAATGAGCAGTTCTTC.

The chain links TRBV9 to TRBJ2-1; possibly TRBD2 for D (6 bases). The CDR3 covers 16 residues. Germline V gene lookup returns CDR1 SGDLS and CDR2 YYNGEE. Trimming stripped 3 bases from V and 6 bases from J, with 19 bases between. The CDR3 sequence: CASSAMGRGGVNEQFF. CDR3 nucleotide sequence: TGTGCCAGCAGCGCAATGGGGCGGGGTGGGGTCAATGAGCAGTTCTTC. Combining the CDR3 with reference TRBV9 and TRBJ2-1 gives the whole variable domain DSGVTQTPKHLITATGQRVTLRCSPRSGDLSVYWYQQSLDQGLQFLIQYYNGEERAKGNILERFSAQQFPDLHSELNLSSLELGDSALYFCASSAMGRGGVNEQFFGPGTRLTVL.

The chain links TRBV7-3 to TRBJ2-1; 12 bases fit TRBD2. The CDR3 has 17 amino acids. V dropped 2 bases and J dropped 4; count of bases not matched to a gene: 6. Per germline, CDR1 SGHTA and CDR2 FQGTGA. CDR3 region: CASSLQSGTSGYNEQFF. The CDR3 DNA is TGTGCCAGCAGCTTACAATCCGGGACTAGCGGGTACAATGAGCAGTTCTTC.

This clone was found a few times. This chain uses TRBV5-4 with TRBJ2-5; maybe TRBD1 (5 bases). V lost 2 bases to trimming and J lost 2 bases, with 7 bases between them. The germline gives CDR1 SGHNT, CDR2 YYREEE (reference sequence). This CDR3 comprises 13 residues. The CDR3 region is CASSFRQQETQYF. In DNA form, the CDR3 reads TGTGCCAGCAGCTTTCGACAGCAAGAGACCCAGTACTTC.

CDR3 loop: CASSQEFRGGTEAFF. The CDR3 DNA reads TGCGCCAGCAGCCAAGAATTCAGGGGTGGCACTGAAGCTTTCTTT. The chain links TRBV4-1 to TRBJ1-1, with a weak D call TRBD1 (6 bases). Germline lookup yields CDR1 MGHRA and CDR2 YSYEKL. Between the trimmed V and J ends, which lost 0 bases and 4 bases, there was a span of 12 bases. This CDR3 spans 15 amino acids.

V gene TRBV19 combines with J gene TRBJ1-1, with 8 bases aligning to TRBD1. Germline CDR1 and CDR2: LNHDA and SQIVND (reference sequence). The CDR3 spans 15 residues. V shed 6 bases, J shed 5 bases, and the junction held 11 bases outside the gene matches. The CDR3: CASSLTSNRGTEAFF. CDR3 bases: TGTGCCAGTAGCCTGACATCAAACAGGGGGACTGAAGCTTTCTTT.